This T cell receptor beta chain appears in the sequencing data of a study of early T cells in non-severe SARS-CoV-2 infection. Across the whole study: It was bulk RNA from unsorted whole blood that was sequenced, and the chains were unpaired.

Attachment of unique molecular identifiers was made to individual cDNA molecules. TCRdb recomputed calls from the 5' RACE reads with MiXCR, one row per CDR3 protein. The sample includes tens of thousands of distinct CDR3 sequences, about 10% of them seen just once. This clonotype was observed many times. As yet, its antigen is unknown. Study-level points and caveats: VDJdb-based matching was biased toward anti-spike CD8 responses and missed private and CD4 specificities.

The CDR3 spans 14 residues. Trimming removed 4 bases from V and 3 bases from J; junction bases left unmatched: 5. CDR1 is LGHDT, CDR2 YNNKEL, per germline (reference sequence). The rearrangement joins TRBV3-1 to TRBJ1-2; TRBD1 matches at 7 bases. The sequenced sample consisted of whole blood. This TCR was sampled from an adult who was a healthcare worker with PCR-confirmed SARS-CoV-2 infection or an uninfected control (not recorded which). The CDR3 reads CASSLRDSYYGYTF. Written as DNA, the CDR3 is TGTGCCAGCAGCCTCCGGGACAGTTACTATGGCTACACCTTC.